This TCR beta chain was sequenced during a study of blood T cells in healthy people across ages. Study conclusions and caveats: Compared with aged donors, long-lived donors showed fewer expanded clones, suggesting selection. Any changes in expanded clonotypes were possibly confounded, as donor CMV status remained unknown. Getting older went along with TCR beta diversity per million T cells dropping roughly linearly.

CDR1 is MNHEY, CDR2 SVGEGT, per germline. The CDR3 is 14 residues long. Deletions cut 7 bases from V and 4 bases from J, with 14 bases between. A J-beta primer mix and a sample-barcoded 5' primer were used in a second PCR of about 7 to 12 cycles. Researchers report that a template-switch adaptor with 12 random nucleotides tagged each cDNA molecule. TCRdb re-called the 5' RACE reads through MiXCR, storing one row per CDR3 protein. The data contain about 2 million distinct CDR3 sequences, 49% of them singletons. In the case of this clonotype: What it binds is not known.

This chain uses TRBV6-2 or TRBV6-3 with TRBJ1-5, with D maybe TRBD1 (5 bases). The clonotype was recovered from a woman aged 40 to 50 in good health. The sample consisted of blood. The CDR3 DNA reads as TGTGCCAGCACCGTCAGGGCAGGGAATCAGCCCCAGCATTTT. Residues: CASTVRAGNQPQHF.